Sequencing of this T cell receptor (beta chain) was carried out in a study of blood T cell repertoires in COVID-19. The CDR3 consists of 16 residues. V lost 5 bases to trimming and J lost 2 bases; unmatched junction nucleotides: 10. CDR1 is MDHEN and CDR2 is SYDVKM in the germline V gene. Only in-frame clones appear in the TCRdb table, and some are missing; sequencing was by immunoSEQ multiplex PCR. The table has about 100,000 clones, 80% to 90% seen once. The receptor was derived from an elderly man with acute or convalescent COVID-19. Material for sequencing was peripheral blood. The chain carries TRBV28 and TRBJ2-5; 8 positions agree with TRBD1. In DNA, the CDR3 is TGTGCCAGCAGTGCCCCCCGACAGGGGTTACAAGAGACCCAGTACTTC. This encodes CASSAPRQGLQETQYF.